A selection of T cell receptor beta chains follows, all from one sample in a study of T cell repertoires in cytomegalovirus infection. The antigens of these receptors remain unknown. TCRdb independently ran MiXCR on the reads; one entry per CDR3 protein. The sample has 400,000 to 600,000 distinct CDR3 sequences, more than 40% seen once. The sequences come from cultured PBMCs, collected from culture after CMV antigen stimulation. These receptors came from a human donor in good health (CMV status not recorded). Some clones in this sample may be carry-over from other donors' samples. Each CDR3 is given with its conserved first and last residue. The D gene is left open where the match is weak. Clone size is stated in some rows and not others, as once, few, many or a class when expanded.

v_call	d_call	j_call	cdr3_length	clone_size	cdr3_nt	cdr3_aa
TRBV19	NA	TRBJ2-3	16	few	TGTGCCAGTAGTATTCAAGGGGGGACCTACACAGATACGCAGTATTTT	CASSIQGGTYTDTQYF
TRBV12-3/TRBV12-4	TRBD1	TRBJ2-7	15	NA	TGTGCCAGCAGTCCCAGTCCAGGGGGAACCTACGAGCAGTACTTC	CASSPSPGGTYEQYF
TRBV29-1	NA	TRBJ2-2	18	NA	TGCAGCGTCCTGTTACCAACTGGGGGCCCCGCGAACACCGGGGAGCTGTTTTTT	CSVLLPTGGPANTGELFF
TRBV2	TRBD1	TRBJ2-6	17	NA	TGTGCCAGCAGTGTCAGGACAGGCTCCACTGGGGCCAACGTCCTGACTTTC	CASSVRTGSTGANVLTF
TRBV12-3/TRBV12-4	TRBD2	TRBJ2-1	14	few	TGTGCCAGCAGTTTCCGAGCGGGAGGGTATGAGCAGTTCTTC	CASSFRAGGYEQFF
TRBV20-1	NA	TRBJ1-5	15	NA	TGCAGTGCTAGAGATCGTCGGAATAGCAATCAGCCCCAGCATTTT	CSARDRRNSNQPQHF
TRBV18	NA	TRBJ2-5	12	few	TGTGCCAGCTCACCAGGGGTCGAGACCCAGTACTTC	CASSPGVETQYF
TRBV7-9	NA	TRBJ1-4	15	NA	TGTGCCAGCAGCTTTTCCGGGACAAGGGCTGAAAAACTGTTTTTT	CASSFSGTRAEKLFF
TRBV30	NA	TRBJ1-1	13	NA	TGTGCCTGGAGTAAGGGACGATCCACTGAAGCTTTCTTT	CAWSKGRSTEAFF
TRBV3-1	NA	TRBJ2-5	14	NA	TGTGCCAGCAGCGGATGGGGAATCGGAGAGACCCAGTACTTC	CASSGWGIGETQYF
TRBV7-2	NA	TRBJ1-5	15	few	TGTGCCAGCAGCTTTATAGGGGTAGGCAATCAGCCCCAGCATTTT	CASSFIGVGNQPQHF
TRBV6-8	TRBD1	TRBJ2-5	16	NA	TGTGCCAGCAGTAAAACCGGGACAGGGGGGTGGGAGACCCAGTACTTC	CASSKTGTGGWETQYF
TRBV7-9	NA	TRBJ2-3	15	NA	TGTGCCAGCAGCTCCGGGTCTTCCTCCACAGATACGCAGTATTTT	CASSSGSSSTDTQYF
TRBV4-1	NA	TRBJ1-2	16	NA	TGCGCCAGCAGCCAAGAAAGGGTAGGGGCTAACTATGGCTACACCTTC	CASSQERVGANYGYTF
TRBV12-3/TRBV12-4	TRBD1	TRBJ2-1	12	few	TGTGCCAGCACCTCGACAGGGGCGCATCCGCTCTTC	CASTSTGAHPLF
TRBV12-3/TRBV12-4	TRBD1	TRBJ2-3	17	NA	TGTGCCAGCAGTTGGGGGGACAGGGGGCGAGGGACAGATACGCAGTATTTT	CASSWGDRGRGTDTQYF
TRBV7-9	TRBD2	TRBJ2-1	13	NA	TGTGCCAGCAGCCCCGGGACTAGGGGTGAGCAGTTCTTC	CASSPGTRGEQFF
TRBV6-6	NA	TRBJ2-2	17	few	TGTGCCAGCAGTTACTCGACGGCGGGGCACAACACCGGGGAGCTGTTTTTT	CASSYSTAGHNTGELFF
TRBV19	TRBD1	TRBJ2-2	14	NA	TGTGCCAGTACCACACGAGGGGGCGCCGGGGAGCTGTTTTTT	CASTTRGGAGELFF
TRBV7-8	TRBD2	TRBJ2-1	16	once	TGTGCCAGCACCCTTGGACTAGCGGGAGCTGGGAGTGAGCAGTTCTTC	CASTLGLAGAGSEQFF